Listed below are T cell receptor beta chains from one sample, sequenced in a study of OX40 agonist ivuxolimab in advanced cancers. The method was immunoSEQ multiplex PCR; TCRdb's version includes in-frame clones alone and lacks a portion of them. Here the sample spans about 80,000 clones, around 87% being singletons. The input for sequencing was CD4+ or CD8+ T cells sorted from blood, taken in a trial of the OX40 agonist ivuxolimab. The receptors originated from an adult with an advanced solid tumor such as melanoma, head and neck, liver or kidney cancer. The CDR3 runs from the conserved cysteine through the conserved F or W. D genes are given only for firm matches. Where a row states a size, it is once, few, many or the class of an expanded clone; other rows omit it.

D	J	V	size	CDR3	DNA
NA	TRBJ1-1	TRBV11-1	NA	CASSWGLNTEAFF	TGTGCCAGCAGCTGGGGGCTGAACACTGAAGCTTTCTTT
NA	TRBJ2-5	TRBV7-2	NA	CASSLSSSAQYF	TGTGCCAGCAGCTTAAGCTCTTCGGCCCAGTACTTC
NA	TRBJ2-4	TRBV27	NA	CASSLLGGRGNIQYF	TGTGCCAGCAGTTTATTGGGGGGGCGCGGGAACATTCAGTACTTC
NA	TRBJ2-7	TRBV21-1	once	CASSSGQDYEQYF	TGTGCCAGCAGCAGCGGACAGGACTACGAGCAGTACTTC
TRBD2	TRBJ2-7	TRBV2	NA	CASRGTSFHEQYF	TGTGCCAGCAGGGGGACTAGCTTCCACGAGCAGTACTTC
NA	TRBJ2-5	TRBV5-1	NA	CASSLQETQYF	TGCGCCAGCAGCTTACAAGAGACCCAGTACTTC
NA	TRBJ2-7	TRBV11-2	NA	CASSRTTDEQYF	TGTGCCAGCTCTCGGACTACCGACGAGCAGTACTTC
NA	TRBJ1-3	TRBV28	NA	CASSLSNAGNTIYF	TGTGCCAGCAGTTTATCAAACGCTGGAAACACCATATATTTT
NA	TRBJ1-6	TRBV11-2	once	CASSLAQSQNPLHF	TGTGCCAGCAGCTTAGCCCAAAGCCAGAATCCCCTCCACTTT
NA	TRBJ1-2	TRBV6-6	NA	CASSPTHLANYGYTF	TGTGCCAGCAGCCCGACCCATCTGGCGAACTATGGCTACACCTTC
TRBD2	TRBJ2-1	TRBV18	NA	CASSSRLAGGTPFSYNEQFF	TGTGCCAGCTCGAGTCGACTAGCGGGAGGCACCCCATTCTCCTACAATGAGCAGTTCTTC
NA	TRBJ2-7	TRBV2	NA	CASRQGPTYEQYF	TGTGCCAGCAGGCAGGGACCAACCTACGAGCAGTACTTC
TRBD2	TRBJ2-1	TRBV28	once	CASSHLGRTSSYNEQFF	TGTGCCAGCAGCCACCTGGGGCGGACTAGTTCTTACAATGAGCAGTTCTTC
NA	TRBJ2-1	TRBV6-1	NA	CASSEVINEQFF	TGTGCCAGCAGTGAAGTTATTAATGAGCAGTTCTTC
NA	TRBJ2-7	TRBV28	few	CASSSLWEQYF	TGTGCCAGCAGTTCTCTGTGGGAGCAGTACTTC
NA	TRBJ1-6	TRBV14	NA	CASSLRQPFNSPLHF	TGTGCCAGCAGCCTCCGACAGCCCTTCAATTCACCCCTCCACTTT
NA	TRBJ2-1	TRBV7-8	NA	CASSLALGREQFF	TGTGCCAGCAGCTTAGCGCTGGGTCGGGAGCAGTTCTTC
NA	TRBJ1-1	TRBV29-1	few	CSAMTNTEAFF	TGCAGCGCTATGACGAACACTGAAGCTTTCTTT
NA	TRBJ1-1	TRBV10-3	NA	CAISESPGTEAFF	TGTGCCATCAGTGAGTCGCCAGGGACTGAAGCTTTCTTT
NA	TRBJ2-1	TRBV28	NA	CASSHLLDSSGSYNEQFF	TGTGCCAGCAGCCATCTCTTGGACAGTTCGGGTTCCTACAATGAGCAGTTCTTC
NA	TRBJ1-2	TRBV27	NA	CASSLAFGSYGYTF	TGTGCCAGCAGTCTTGCCTTCGGATCCTATGGCTACACCTTC
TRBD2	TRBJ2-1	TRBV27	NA	CASSLWTSSYNEQFF	TGTGCCAGCAGTTTATGGACTAGCTCCTACAATGAGCAGTTCTTC
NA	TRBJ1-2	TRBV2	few	CASKLANYGYTF	TGTGCCAGCAAGTTGGCTAACTATGGCTACACCTTC
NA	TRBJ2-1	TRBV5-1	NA	CASSLALSYEQFF	TGCGCCAGCAGCTTGGCCCTATCGTATGAGCAGTTCTTC
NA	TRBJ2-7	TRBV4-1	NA	CASSQGRLMVIGEQYF	TGCGCCAGCAGCCAAGGGCGACTGATGGTAATAGGCGAGCAGTACTTC
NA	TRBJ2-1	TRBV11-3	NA	CASSLWRDNEQFF	TGTGCCAGCAGCTTATGGAGGGACAATGAGCAGTTCTTC
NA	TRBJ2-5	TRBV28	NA	CASSSYLTGIETQYF	TGTGCCAGCAGTTCTTACCTGACAGGAATAGAGACCCAGTACTTC
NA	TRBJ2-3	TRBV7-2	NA	CASSLRGNPAGSTDTQYF	TGTGCCAGCAGCTTACGGGGGAATCCGGCAGGGAGCACAGATACGCAGTATTTT
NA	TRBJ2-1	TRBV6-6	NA	CASSYSPAQGSEQFF	TGTGCCAGCAGTTACTCGCCCGCGCAGGGCAGTGAGCAGTTCTTC
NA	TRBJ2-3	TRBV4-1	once	CASSQGSTDTQYF	TGCGCCAGCAGCCAAGGTTCCACAGATACGCAGTATTTT
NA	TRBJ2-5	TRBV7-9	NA	CASSLAPPGRETQYF	TGTGCCAGCAGCTTAGCCCCCCCAGGGCGGGAGACCCAGTACTTC
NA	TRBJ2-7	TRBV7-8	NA	CASSLDPGPYEQYF	TGTGCCAGCAGCTTAGACCCAGGCCCCTACGAGCAGTACTTC
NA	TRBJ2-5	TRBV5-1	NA	CASSLFQGLETQYF	TGTGCCAGCAGCTTATTTCAGGGCCTCGAGACCCAGTACTTC
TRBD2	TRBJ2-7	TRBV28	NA	CATISGRGYEQYF	TGTGCCACCATAAGCGGGAGGGGCTACGAGCAGTACTTC
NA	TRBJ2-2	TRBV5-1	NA	CASSLGFGTNTGELFF	TGCGCCAGCAGCTTGGGGTTCGGGACGAACACCGGGGAGCTGTTTTTT
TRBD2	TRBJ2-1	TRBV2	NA	CATRTGLPYNEQFF	TGTGCCACCCGGACGGGACTACCGTACAATGAGCAGTTCTTC
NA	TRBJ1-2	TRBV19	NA	CASTFRQGNYGYTF	TGTGCCAGTACCTTCCGCCAGGGTAACTATGGCTACACCTTC
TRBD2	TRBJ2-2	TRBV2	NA	CASSRNRQDHWTSGNYTGELFF	TGTGCCAGCAGCCGCAACCGACAGGATCATTGGACTAGCGGAAATTACACCGGGGAGCTGTTTTTT
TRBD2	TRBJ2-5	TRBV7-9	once	CASSLGFAGGPQETQYF	TGTGCCAGCAGCTTAGGTTTTGCGGGAGGGCCTCAAGAGACCCAGTACTTC
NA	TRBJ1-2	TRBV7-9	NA	CASSLDSRPYGYTF	TGTGCCAGCAGCTTAGACAGCCGACCTTATGGCTACACCTTC
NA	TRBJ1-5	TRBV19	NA	CATQGRHNQPQHF	TGCGCCACCCAAGGGCGGCACAATCAGCCCCAGCATTTT
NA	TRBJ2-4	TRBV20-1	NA	CSALQQNIQYF	TGCAGTGCCCTGCAACAAAACATTCAGTACTTC
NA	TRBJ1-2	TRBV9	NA	CASSVSWGGYTF	TGTGCCAGCAGCGTGTCCTGGGGAGGCTACACCTTC
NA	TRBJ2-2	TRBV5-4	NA	CASSPGVDSAGELFF	TGTGCCAGCAGCCCTGGAGTTGATAGCGCCGGGGAGCTGTTTTTT
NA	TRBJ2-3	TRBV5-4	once	CASTARTGRIDTQYF	TGTGCCAGCACCGCGCGAACAGGACGAATCGATACGCAGTATTTT
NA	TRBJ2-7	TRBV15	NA	CATSSRDSVYEQYF	TGTGCCACCAGCAGTCGGGACTCAGTTTACGAGCAGTACTTC
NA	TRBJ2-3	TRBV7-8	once	CASSLGRSTDTQYF	TGTGCCAGCAGCTTAGGGAGATCCACAGATACGCAGTATTTT